Each of the 16 T cell receptor beta chains below was sequenced from the same sample in a study of regulatory T cells in long-lasting Graves disease (dated by TCRdb to the early 2020s). The receptor library was made with multiplex PCR. Sequencing was performed on an Illumina HiSeq 4000. iRepertoire HTBI primers and Arm-PCR amplification of CDR3 regions were used to construct TCR beta libraries. TCRdb's own reprocessing of the public reads used fastp at Q25 and MiXCR and kept productive beta chains. Every entry covers one CDR3 protein and lists the most common genes and DNA from its rows. This sample holds about 400,000 distinct CDR3 sequences; less than 20% were observed only once. Of the sample, approximately 22% falls within the top ten clones. The time point label of this sample denotes: newly diagnosed GD, antithyroid drugs for less than 3 months. For both TCR sequencing and RNA sequencing, RNA was extracted from PBMCs in TRIzol.

This material consisted of peripheral blood mononuclear cells (PBMCs), taken at new diagnosis, from a patient treated with antithyroid drugs. Source of these receptors: a female donor with Graves disease.

This clonotype has more than one count but fewer than ten. The rearrangement links TRBV2 to TRBJ2-2; TRBD2 aligns across 9 bases. The CDR3 runs to 15 residues. The V gene end was trimmed by 4 bases and the J gene end by 3 bases; junction bases not matched to a gene: 3. The V gene's germline CDR1 is SNHLY and CDR2 FYNNEI. CDR3 protein: CASSVVAGDTGELFF. The CDR3 DNA reads as TGTGCCAGCAGTGTTGTAGCGGGGGACACCGGGGAGCTGTTTTTT.

The chain recombines TRBV20-1 with TRBJ2-7; D may be TRBD1 (6 bases). The V end lost 7 bases, the J end lost 3 bases, and 10 bases lay between the germline ends. The CDR3 contains 11 residues. The germline V gene encodes CDR1 DFQATT and CDR2 SNEGSKA (reference sequence). CDR3 coding DNA: TGCAGTGTACAACAGGGCTACGAGCAGTACTTC. This translates into CSVQQGYEQYF.

This clonotype has a count of ten or more. The V call is TRBV13, the J call TRBJ2-7; the D is unclear. The CDR3 spans 13 residues. V was clipped by 1 base and J by 4 bases, with 8 bases between them. CDR1 is PRHDT, CDR2 FYEKMQ, per germline (reference sequence). This chain's CDR3 is CASSLVPRYEQYF. The CDR3 coding sequence is TGTGCCAGCAGCTTAGTTCCGCGGTACGAGCAGTACTTC.

This clonotype was recorded many times. The chain couples TRBV7-9 to TRBJ2-5, with D possibly matching TRBD1 (6 bases). Germline CDR1 and CDR2: SEHNR and FQNEAQ (reference sequence). Deletions cut 3 bases from V and 5 bases from J, with 13 bases between. CDR3 length equals 14 residues. The CDR3 reads CASSLAGARETQYF. CDR3 sequence (DNA): TGTGCCAGCAGCTTGGCAGGGGCAAGGGAGACCCAGTACTTC. Full variable domain (rest looked up from reference TRBV7-9 and TRBJ2-5): DTGVSQNPRHKITKRGQNVTFRCDPISEHNRLYWYRQTLGQGPEFLTYFQNEAQLEKSRLLSDRFSAERPKGSFSTLEIQRTEQGDSAMYLCASSLAGARETQYFGPGTRLLVL.

The chain uses TRBV12-3 or TRBV12-4 and TRBJ1-5; TRBD1 is a possible D gene (5 bases). Trimming took off 6 bases at V and 2 bases at J, with 11 bases between the two ends. The CDR3 contains 14 residues. CDR3 residues: CASRLQEGNQPQHF. DNA of the CDR3: TGTGCCAGCAGACTACAGGAGGGCAATCAGCCCCAGCATTTT.

This clonotype showed up many times. The rearrangement uses TRBV7-2 and TRBJ2-7, with D possibly being TRBD2 (6 bases). The CDR3 covers 15 residues. Per germline, CDR1 SGHTA and CDR2 FQGNSA. Trimming removed 1 base from V and 3 bases from J, with 13 bases in between. In DNA, the CDR3 is TGTGCCAGCAGCTTAGATAGGGACTTGAACTACGAGCAGTACTTC. It yields the protein CASSLDRDLNYEQYF.

This clonotype was seen repeatedly, ten times or more. J is TRBJ2-7 and V is TRBV7-2; D gene uncertain. Germline values: CDR1 SGHTA, CDR2 FQGNSA. V lost 1 base and J lost 0, with 7 bases in between. CDR3 length: 14 amino acids. As DNA, the CDR3 is TGTGCCAGCAGCTTAGGTCCTAGCTCCTACGAGCAGTACTTC. As protein: CASSLGPSSYEQYF.

This clonotype came up many times. The V gene is TRBV12-3 or TRBV12-4, the J gene TRBJ1-5, with TRBD1 matching over 7 bases. The CDR3 runs to 14 residues. V gave up 6 bases and J gave up 5 bases; unmatched junction bases: 7. Written as DNA, the CDR3 is TGTGCCAGCAGCTCAGGGACAGCGTATCAGCCCCAGCATTTT. Its translation: CASSSGTAYQPQHF.

The table lists this clonotype with a few counts. This chain uses TRBV18 with TRBJ1-1, with 7 nucleotides matching TRBD1. The germline gives CDR1 KGHSH, CDR2 LQKENI. V trimming: 3 bases; J trimming: 4 bases; junction bases outside the gene matches: 2. The CDR3 runs 13 residues. CDR3 DNA sequence: TGTGCCAGCTCACCGGGACAGTGCACTGAAGCTTTCTTT. This sequence encodes CASSPGQCTEAFF.

This clonotype was seen repeatedly, ten times or more. DNA for the CDR3: TGTGCCAGTAGTATGGGACTAGCGGGAAGAGGTGGAAACATTCAGTACTTC. Translating it yields CASSMGLAGRGGNIQYF. The chain employs TRBV19 and TRBJ2-4, with 13 bases lining up with TRBD2. The germline gives CDR1 LNHDA, CDR2 SQIVND (reference sequence). V lost 3 bases to trimming and J lost 6 bases; unmatched junction nucleotides: 8. The CDR3 is made up of 17 amino acids.

In this sample, this clonotype turned up many times. This chain links TRBV2 with TRBJ1-1; possible D gene TRBD1, 5 bases. Trimming stripped 8 bases from V and 4 bases from J, with 14 bases between. This CDR3 is built from 13 residues. Per the germline V gene, CDR1 is SNHLY and CDR2 is FYNNEI. CDR3 sequence reads: CASRGGRSTEAFF. Here the CDR3 DNA reads TGTGCCAGCCGGGGGGGTAGAAGCACTGAAGCTTTCTTT.

This clonotype was detected ten times or more. The chain is built from TRBV28 and TRBJ2-7; 9 nucleotides agree with TRBD2. Germline V gene lookup returns CDR1 MDHEN and CDR2 SYDVKM. The CDR3 is made up of 15 amino acids. J gave up 3 bases and V 3 bases, and 6 bases lay outside the gene matches. CDR3 coding DNA: TGTGCCAGCAGTTTCCAGCGGGAGGTATACTACGAGCAGTACTTC. It codes for CASSFQREVYYEQYF.

This clonotype came up many times. This chain uses TRBV2 with TRBJ2-7; 8 bases are shared with TRBD2. Trimming took 6 bases from V and 7 from J; bases not matched to a gene: 11. The V gene's germline CDR1 is SNHLY and CDR2 FYNNEI. The CDR3 covers 14 residues. The CDR3 nucleotides are TGTGCCAGCAGGGCCGGGGGGGGCTTGTGGGAGCAGTACTTC. Amino acids: CASRAGGGLWEQYF.

This clonotype was recorded many times. The rearrangement uses TRBV12-3 or TRBV12-4 and TRBJ1-1; 9 nucleotides match TRBD1. This CDR3 region has 16 residues. The V segment lost 2 bases and the J segment 3 bases; nucleotides outside the gene matches: 7. The CDR3 region has the DNA TGTGCCAGCAGTTTAATCCTTGGACAGGGGTACACTGAAGCTTTCTTT. This encodes CASSLILGQGYTEAFF.

In this sample, this clonotype turned up many times. The V and J genes are TRBV3-1 and TRBJ2-3; D is undetermined. CDR1 and CDR2 (germline): LGHDT, YNNKEL (reference sequence). This CDR3 comprises 14 residues. The V end lost 4 bases, the J end lost 2 bases, and 10 bases lay between the germline ends. In DNA, the CDR3 is TGTGCCAGCAGCCCTCTTAGGGACACAGATACGCAGTATTTT. Encoded protein: CASSPLRDTDTQYF.

Many counts were recorded for this clonotype. The rearrangement links TRBV7-9 to TRBJ1-1; a possible D gene is TRBD1 (6 bases). The V gene lost 3 bases and the J gene lost 5 bases, with 16 bases spanning the gap. Germline V gene data show CDR1 as SEHNR and CDR2 as FQNEAQ (reference sequence). CDR3 length equals 15 residues. CDR3 in amino acids: CASSLIRGRDTEAFF. Here the CDR3 DNA reads TGTGCCAGCAGCTTGATCCGGGGGCGGGATACTGAAGCTTTCTTT.